This T cell receptor beta chain was captured by sequencing in a study of cytotoxic CD8 clonotypes in ibrutinib-treated CLL. Study-wide background: Partial response occurred in some 25 patients and complete response in 2; at median roughly 74 months, around 14 remained remitted and approximately 12 progressed.

General observations from the study: Upon ibrutinib response clonality rose, and upon progression it fell back toward baseline.

Deep sequencing aimed at 1 in 200,000 to 1 in 1 million T cells' resolution. Sequencing used immunoSEQ multiplex PCR; TCRdb keeps in-frame clones, though not all of them. The sample lists some 290,000 clones; around four fifths were seen once. This CDR3 has 14 amino acids. Germline loops: CDR1 MGHRA, CDR2 YSYEKL. The germline V and J ends were trimmed by 4 bases and 7 bases, with 14 bases remaining between them. Turning to this clone: Its specificity is unknown.

This TCR came from a human donor with chronic lymphocytic leukemia. Sequenced here: PBMCs, sampled before ibrutinib treatment. This chain joins TRBV4-1 and TRBJ1-5; no firm D call. CDR3 nucleotides: TGCGCCAGCAGCCCCTCGGGGTTCAACCAGCCCCAGCATTTT. Translating gives CASSPSGFNQPQHF.